This T cell receptor beta chain was identified in a study of T cell clonotyping in hematopoietic cell transplantation. The study's findings and limits: Pathologically expanded recipient clonotypes increased progressively from day 30 to day 180 as diversity fell.

Assay: immunoSEQ multiplex PCR; the TCRdb copy retains only in-frame clones and omits some. The sample holds about 41,000 clones, roughly 85% seen once. On this clone: Its cognate antigen is unknown. Germline and junction disagree at one end, which may indicate a read error.

Time point noted: recipient sample about 28 days before transplant, after cytoreduction. Blood collection times were about day -28 and days 30, 100, 180 posttransplant. Germline V gene data show CDR1 as MNHEY and CDR2 as SVGAGI. This CDR3 has 12 residues. The gene calls are TRBV6-5 and TRBJ1-2; TRBD1 aligns across 9 bases. This sample comprised peripheral blood mononuclear cells, obtained before stem cell transplant. This clonotype was sampled from a man aged 55 to 70 with myelodysplastic syndrome. Some clones in this sample may be carry-over from other donors' samples. In DNA, the CDR3 is TGTGCCAGCAGTTACTCGAACAGGGGGCGTCACTTC. Protein: CASSYSNRGRHF.